The 25 T cell receptor beta chains listed next were all sequenced from one sample in a study of regulatory T cells in long-lasting Graves disease. The time point: persistent/refractory GD, antithyroid drugs over 5 years with positive TRAb. Researchers made the TCR library from RNA that was extracted from PBMCs. To make TCR beta libraries, researchers used iRepertoire HTBI primers and Arm-PCR of CDR3 regions. Using its own MiXCR run on the multiplex PCR reads, TCRdb lists one record per CDR3 protein. In the table there are approximately 470,000 distinct CDR3 sequences, roughly 20% of which are singletons. The specimen comprised peripheral blood mononuclear cells (PBMCs), sampled when the disease was refractory, from a patient treated with antithyroid drugs. The receptors were gathered from a female donor with Graves disease.

The chain joins TRBV30 to TRBJ1-2; D unresolved. In germline, CDR1 is GTSNPN, CDR2 SVGIG (reference sequence). Trimming shortened V by 2 bases and J by 2 bases, and 21 bases separated the two germline ends. This CDR3 spans 17 amino acids. CDR3 sequence (DNA): TGTGCCTGGAGTAGGACGGACGGACGTTATCTGAACTATGGCTACACCTTC. Residues: CAWSRTDGRYLNYGYTF.

The sample holds a few counts of this clonotype. V is TRBV5-1 and J is TRBJ2-1; D remains unclear. This CDR3 is 12 amino acids long. Germline lookup yields CDR1 SGHRS and CDR2 YFSETQ. Between the trimmed V and J ends, which lost 4 bases and 3 bases, there was a span of 5 bases. DNA for the CDR3: TGCGCCAGCAGCAGGGACTACAATGAGCAGTTCTTC. It codes for CASSRDYNEQFF.

The rearrangement uses TRBV28 and TRBJ1-4; possibly TRBD1 for D (5 bases). CDR1 and CDR2 (germline): MDHEN, SYDVKM. This CDR3 contains 14 residues. Trimming stripped 3 bases from V and 8 bases from J, with 13 bases between. The CDR3: CASSFQGLREKLFF. Written as DNA, the CDR3 is TGTGCCAGCAGTTTTCAGGGATTGAGGGAAAAACTGTTTTTT.

At least ten counts were recorded for this clonotype. The chain has TRBV11-2 and TRBJ1-1; 7 bases fit TRBD1. The V gene end was trimmed by 7 bases and the J gene end by 5 bases; junction bases not matched to a gene: 13. CDR1 is SGHAT, CDR2 FQNNGV, per germline. The CDR3 is 15 amino acids. The CDR3 here is CASNRRTGVGTEAFF. CDR3 DNA sequence: TGTGCCAGCAACCGAAGAACAGGGGTAGGGACTGAAGCTTTCTTT.

Ten or more counts support this clonotype. The chain is built from TRBV10-2 and TRBJ2-5, with unresolved D. Trimming shortened V by 3 bases and J by 5 bases, and 10 bases separated the two germline ends. This CDR3 has 13 amino acids. Germline V lookup: CDR1 WSHSY, CDR2 SAAADI. DNA for the CDR3: TGCGCCAGCAGTGAACGGGTGGGTGAGACCCAGTACTTC. Translated, it gives CASSERVGETQYF.

This clonotype was seen a few times. The chain couples TRBV30 to TRBJ2-5; D perhaps matches TRBD1 (5 bases). Germline CDR1 GTSNPN, CDR2 SVGIG (reference sequence). V was cut by 7 bases and J by 4 bases, with 16 bases left in between. This CDR3 has 13 amino acids. As DNA, the CDR3 is TGTGCCTTGGACCGAAAAAGGGGAGAGACCCAGTACTTC. Encoded protein: CALDRKRGETQYF.

This chain joins TRBV27 and TRBJ2-7, with D uncertain. The germline V and J ends were trimmed by 5 bases and 7 bases, with 15 bases remaining between them. The CDR3 contains 13 residues. The germline CDR1 and CDR2 sequences are MNHEY and SMNVEV (reference sequence). CDR3 sequence reads: CASSALWPLEQYF. The CDR3 DNA is TGTGCCAGCAGTGCTCTTTGGCCCCTGGAGCAGTACTTC.

There are many counts of this clonotype. The chain links TRBV6-5 to TRBJ2-6, with D hard to call. This CDR3 is 16 amino acids long. The V gene lost 4 bases and the J gene lost 0 bases, with 10 bases spanning the gap. Germline V gene lookup returns CDR1 MNHEY and CDR2 SVGAGI. The CDR3 sequence: CASSLLQPSGANVLTF. CDR3 coding DNA: TGTGCCAGCAGTTTACTCCAACCCTCTGGGGCCAACGTCCTGACTTTC.

V usage is TRBV6-5 and J usage is TRBJ1-1; D gene ambiguous. V was clipped by 2 bases and J by 0 bases, with 19 bases between them. In germline, CDR1 is MNHEY, CDR2 SVGAGI. The CDR3 extends over 18 amino acids. In DNA form, the CDR3 reads TGTGCCAGCAGTTACACCTTAACAGCACCCGACTTGAACACTGAAGCTTTCTTT. It codes for CASSYTLTAPDLNTEAFF.

The V and J genes are TRBV25-1 and TRBJ2-7; 8 bases are shared with TRBD2. The CDR3 is made up of 18 amino acids. Germline CDR1 and CDR2: MGHDK and SYGVNS. V shed 6 bases and J 2 bases; nucleotides not matched to a gene: 18. This chain's CDR3 is CASSHSGTRMDRAYEQYF. The CDR3, as DNA: TGTGCCAGCAGCCATTCCGGGACTAGGATGGATAGGGCCTACGAGCAGTACTTC.

The V and J genes are TRBV5-6 and TRBJ2-7; possible D gene TRBD2, 6 bases. Germline V CDR1 and CDR2: SGHDT, YYEEEE. The CDR3 extends over 15 amino acids. V was clipped by 5 bases and J by 5 bases, with 20 bases between them. The CDR3, as DNA: TGTGCCAGCAGTCAGGACTACCCCGACCCCCACGAGCAGTACTTC. It translates to CASSQDYPDPHEQYF. The whole variable domain, filled in from reference TRBV5-6 and TRBJ2-7, reads DAGVTQSPTHLIKTRGQQVTLRCSPKSGHDTVSWYQQALGQGPQFIFQYYEEEERQRGNFPDRFSGHQFPNYSSELNVNALLLGDSALYLCASSQDYPDPHEQYFGPGTRLTVT.

This clonotype showed up many times. The CDR3 loop reads CASSLDRGHNYGYTF. The CDR3, as DNA: TGTGCCAGCAGTTTAGACAGGGGGCACAACTATGGCTACACCTTC. The gene calls are TRBV12-3 or TRBV12-4 and TRBJ1-2; 9 nucleotides agree with TRBD1. The CDR3 consists of 15 residues. V lost 1 base and J lost 2; bases outside the gene matches: 2.

The sample holds many counts of this clonotype. V is TRBV6-1 and J is TRBJ1-2, with a possible D match to TRBD1 (5 bases). From germline, CDR1 is MNHNS and CDR2 SASEGT. The CDR3 consists of 18 residues. Trimming shortened V by 0 bases and J by 4 bases, and 21 bases separated the two germline ends. The CDR3 coding sequence is TGTGCCAGCAGTGAAGCGCTAAACTGGGGCCGGACAACCTATGGCTACACCTTC. This translates into CASSEALNWGRTTYGYTF.

Worth noting for this clonotype: Just one base apart from a much larger clone, this may be a read error. The chain recombines TRBV6-5 with TRBJ1-2, with TRBD1 matching 8 bases. The germline V gene has CDR1 MNHEY and CDR2 SVGAGI. This CDR3 spans 16 amino acids. For the CDR3, the DNA is TGTACCAGCAGTTACTCAAACAGGGGGTTAAGCTATGGCTACACCTTC. This translates into CTSSYSNRGLSYGYTF.

The V gene is TRBV19, the J gene TRBJ1-1; TRBD1 is a possible D gene (5 bases). This CDR3 is 14 amino acids long. Germline-derived CDR1 and CDR2 are LNHDA and SQIVND (reference sequence). The ends were cut back, 3 bases at V and 7 bases at J, with 15 bases in the middle. As DNA, the CDR3 is TGTGCCAGTAGTATCTATTCCGGGGCCGGTGAAGCTTTCTTT. The encoded protein is CASSIYSGAGEAFF.

The chain recombines TRBV28 with TRBJ1-5; possibly TRBD1 for D (6 bases). This CDR3 is 13 amino acids long. Trimming stripped 10 bases from V and 3 bases from J, with 13 bases between. CDR1 and CDR2 (germline): MDHEN, SYDVKM. The CDR3 region has the DNA TGTGCCACCGGGGGGGCCCACAATCAGCCCCAGCATTTT. This encodes CATGGAHNQPQHF.

This clonotype has ten or more counts. The chain recombines TRBV27 with TRBJ2-6; 7 bases align to TRBD2. CDR1 and CDR2 from the germline V gene are MNHEY and SMNVEV (reference sequence). The CDR3 consists of 15 residues. Trimming cost V 6 bases and J 2 bases; bases outside gene matches: 4. CDR3 sequence: CASRPSGTGANVLTF. The DNA for the CDR3 is TGTGCCAGCAGACCCAGCGGGACTGGGGCCAACGTCCTGACTTTC.

The V gene is TRBV6-5, the J gene TRBJ1-1, with a tentative D call TRBD1 (5 bases). The CDR3 totals 14 residues. CDR1 and CDR2 from the germline V gene are MNHEY and SVGAGI. The V end was cut by 2 bases, the J end by 12 bases, with 19 bases between. This chain's CDR3 is CASSYAIGDPGTFF. CDR3 nucleotides: TGTGCCAGCAGTTACGCTATCGGGGATCCAGGGACTTTCTTT.

This clonotype was seen at least ten times. The gene calls are TRBV3-1 and TRBJ2-2; 8 nucleotides line up with TRBD1. Per germline, CDR1 LGHDT and CDR2 YNNKEL (reference sequence). The CDR3 extends over 14 amino acids. The junction had 2 bases not matched to a gene; V was cut back by 4 bases and J by 4 bases. The CDR3 region is CASSRTGGTGELFF. DNA of the CDR3: TGTGCCAGCAGCCGAACAGGGGGCACCGGGGAGCTGTTTTTT.

This clonotype appeared a few times. J is TRBJ2-7 and V is TRBV7-9; the D gene is possibly TRBD2 (5 bases). This CDR3 has 13 residues. Germline CDR1 is SEHNR and CDR2 is FQNEAQ (reference sequence). Trimming stripped 3 bases from V and 5 bases from J, with 11 bases between. In nucleotides, the CDR3 is TGTGCCAGCAGCTTTCCGGGGAGCAACGAGCAGTACTTC. This sequence encodes CASSFPGSNEQYF.

As for this clonotype: Being one base from a much bigger clone, this may be a read error. The chain combines TRBV28 with TRBJ1-6, with D possibly matching TRBD1 (5 bases). Germline values: CDR1 MDHEN, CDR2 SYDVKM. The CDR3 is 17 residues long. The CDR3 DNA reads TGTGCCAGCAGTTTATTTGCCAGGGACCTCTATAATTCACCCCACCACTTT. Residues: CASSLFARDLYNSPHHF.

This clonotype showed up many times. J is TRBJ1-5 and V is TRBV24-1; no clear D gene. Germline loops: CDR1 KGHDR, CDR2 SFDVKD. This CDR3 is built from 14 residues. V was pared by 7 bases and J by 3 bases, with 12 bases between. The CDR3 sequence: CATRDRAFNQPQHF. The CDR3 nucleotides are TGTGCCACCAGGGATCGCGCATTCAATCAGCCCCAGCATTTT.

This clonotype was observed at least ten times. V usage is TRBV28 and J usage is TRBJ1-5; 8 bases agree with TRBD1. CDR1 and CDR2 from the germline V gene are MDHEN and SYDVKM. This CDR3 contains 15 residues. Trimming cost V 3 bases and J 3 bases; bases outside gene matches: 4. The CDR3 nucleotides read TGTGCCAGCAGTTTCAGGGGGCCCCACAATCAGCCCCAGCATTTT. This codes for CASSFRGPHNQPQHF.

This clonotype was counted ten times or more. The chain links TRBV28 to TRBJ2-7; D could derive from TRBD1 or TRBD2 (5 bases each). Looked up from germline, CDR1 is MDHEN and CDR2 is SYDVKM. The CDR3 sequence is 14 residues long. V was cut by 6 bases and J by 5 bases, with 17 bases left in between. CDR3 nucleotides: TGTGCCAGCAGCCAGGTGGGGGATCAGGACGAGCAGTACTTC. It translates to CASSQVGDQDEQYF.

This sequence joins TRBV6-1 and TRBJ2-7; the match to TRBD1 covers 9 bases. The V segment lost 6 bases and the J segment 4 bases; nucleotides outside the gene matches: 10. CDR1 is MNHNS and CDR2 is SASEGT in the germline V gene. The CDR3 totals 15 residues. The CDR3 DNA sequence: TGTGCCAGCAGGCGACCGGGACAGGGACCTTACGAGCAGTACTTC. Translated: CASRRPGQGPYEQYF.